These 27 T cell receptor beta chains share one sample of origin, sequenced in a study of blood T cell repertoires in COVID-19. Libraries were prepared by immunoSEQ multiplex PCR; TCRdb keeps only in-frame clonotypes and omits some of them. The data show hundreds of thousands of clones, with about four fifths seen just once and 4.5% to 5% held by the top ten. Sequenced material: PBMCs or T cells enriched from blood (not recorded which). All receptors derive from a woman between 50 and 59 years old who had been exposed to COVID-19.

The chain joins TRBV11-2 to TRBJ2-3, with 10 bases fitting TRBD2. CDR3 length: 17 amino acids. Trimming at V came to 1 base and at J to 5 bases, leaving 9 bases not matched to a gene. CDR1 is SGHAT, CDR2 FQNNGV, per germline. CDR3 sequence (DNA): TGTGCCAGCAGCTTAGGGGGACTAGCGTTACGACTAGATACGCAGTATTTT. Translation: CASSLGGLALRLDTQYF.

The rearrangement links TRBV18 to TRBJ2-7; 7 bases are shared with TRBD1. Unmatched junction bases numbered 3, after V lost 3 bases and J lost 1 base. Germline CDR1 and CDR2: KGHSH and LQKENI. The length of the CDR3 is 14 residues. The CDR3: CASSPRDRSYEQYF. The CDR3 coding sequence is TGTGCCAGCTCACCCAGGGACAGATCCTACGAGCAGTACTTC.

The gene calls are TRBV5-6 and TRBJ1-2; the D is unclear. V was cut by 4 bases and J by 4 bases, with 11 bases left in between. Germline values: CDR1 SGHDT, CDR2 YYEEEE. This CDR3 contains 13 residues. CDR3 DNA sequence: TGTGCCAGCAGCCCTGACGGAGGCTATGGCTACACCTTC. Protein product: CASSPDGGYGYTF.

V usage is TRBV18 and J usage is TRBJ2-1, with 8 positions matching TRBD1. The ends lost 2 bases at V and 7 bases at J; junction bases unmatched: 10. The CDR3 contains 16 residues. Germline V gene sequence: CDR1 KGHSH, CDR2 LQKENI. CDR3 residues: CASSPKGQVGLNEQFF. In nucleotides, the CDR3 is TGTGCCAGCTCACCAAAGGGACAGGTGGGGCTAAATGAGCAGTTCTTC.

V and J are TRBV19 and TRBJ1-1, with 9 bases lining up with TRBD1. The junction had 8 bases not matched to a gene; V was cut back by 6 bases and J by 6 bases. This CDR3 spans 14 amino acids. Germline values: CDR1 LNHDA, CDR2 SQIVND (reference sequence). CDR3 sequence: CASSRGQGIAEAFF. CDR3 DNA: TGTGCCAGTAGCCGAGGACAGGGGATCGCTGAAGCTTTCTTT. The entire variable domain, with the rest obtained from reference TRBV19 and TRBJ1-1, is as follows: DGGITQSPKYLFRKEGQNVTLSCEQNLNHDAMYWYRQDPGQGLRLIYYSQIVNDFQKGDIAEGYSVSREKKESFPLTVTSAQKNPTAFYLCASSRGQGIAEAFFGQGTRLTVV.

A few counts support this clone. The rearrangement uses TRBV19 and TRBJ2-5; 8 bases fit TRBD1. Germline CDR1 reads LNHDA; CDR2 reads SQIVND (reference sequence). After removal of 2 bases from V and 2 bases from J, the junction contained 4 bases not matched to a gene. The CDR3 length is 15 residues. The CDR3 nucleotides read TGTGCCAGTAGTATAACAGGGGGTCGGCAAGAGACCCAGTACTTC. Protein: CASSITGGRQETQYF.

V and J are TRBV7-8 and TRBJ2-1; 8 nucleotides line up with TRBD1. The ends lost 3 bases at V and 8 bases at J; junction bases unmatched: 9. The CDR3 length is 15 residues. From germline, CDR1 is SGHVS and CDR2 FQNEAQ. The CDR3 bases are TGTGCCAGCAGCTTTCAATCAGGGGGCAGCGATGAGCAGTTCTTC. Its protein is CASSFQSGGSDEQFF.

This clone was counted a few times. This CDR3 reads CASSWGRTGELFF. The CDR3 DNA reads TGTGCCAGCAGCTGGGGGAGGACCGGGGAGCTGTTTTTT. The chain links TRBV5-6 to TRBJ2-2; D is possibly TRBD2 (6 bases). V shed 3 bases and J shed 5 bases, with 8 bases lying between them. The CDR3 sequence is 13 residues long. Per the germline V gene, CDR1 is SGHDT and CDR2 is YYEEEE.

The V and J genes are TRBV7-9 and TRBJ2-1, with a weak D call TRBD1 (6 bases). The CDR3 is 14 residues long. Germline CDR1 and CDR2: SEHNR and FQNEAQ (reference sequence). V dropped 5 bases and J dropped 3 bases, with 11 bases sitting between them. CDR3 DNA sequence: TGTGCCAGCAGCCTACAGGGCAGCTACAATGAGCAGTTCTTC. Translating it yields CASSLQGSYNEQFF.

This chain uses TRBV12-3 or TRBV12-4 with TRBJ1-2; 8 positions agree with TRBD1. The CDR3 has 13 residues. V lost 4 bases to trimming and J lost 6 bases; unmatched junction nucleotides: 4. CDR3 sequence (DNA): TGTGCCAGCAGTTCCGACAGGGGACATGGCTACACCTTC. Its translation is CASSSDRGHGYTF.

V and J are TRBV28 and TRBJ1-5; TRBD1 might be the D (6 bases). The CDR3 has 17 amino acids. Trimming removed 3 bases at V and 3 bases at J, with 18 bases between. The germline V gene has CDR1 MDHEN and CDR2 SYDVKM. CDR3 protein: CASSFRGQGLFNQPQHF. The CDR3 region has the DNA TGTGCCAGCAGTTTTAGGGGCCAGGGGCTCTTCAATCAGCCCCAGCATTTT.

The V gene is TRBV27, the J gene TRBJ2-1; the D gene is possibly TRBD2 (6 bases). The CDR3 has 14 amino acids. The V end lost 5 bases, the J end lost 1 base, and 9 bases lay between the germline ends. CDR1 and CDR2 from the germline V gene are MNHEY and SMNVEV (reference sequence). The CDR3 bases are TGTGCCAGCAGTCCCCGGGGGTCCTACAATGAGCAGTTCTTC. Amino acids: CASSPRGSYNEQFF.

The J gene is TRBJ2-7, the V gene TRBV10-3; the match to TRBD1 covers 9 bases. After removal of 8 bases from V and 5 bases from J, the junction contained 7 bases not matched to a gene. Looked up from germline, CDR1 is ENHRY and CDR2 is SYGVKD. This CDR3 region has 13 residues. The CDR3 loop is CAIGRDRDHEQYF. The CDR3 DNA follows: TGTGCCATCGGGCGGGACAGGGACCACGAGCAGTACTTC.

This chain links TRBV10-3 with TRBJ1-1; weak D call: TRBD1 (6 bases). There are 15 residues in the CDR3. Per germline, CDR1 ENHRY and CDR2 SYGVKD. The ends were cut back, 4 bases at V and 1 base at J, with 13 bases in the middle. CDR3 nucleotides: TGTGCCATCAGTGCCGAGACAGGACGGAACACTGAAGCTTTCTTT. Amino acids: CAISAETGRNTEAFF.

The rearrangement joins TRBV19 to TRBJ2-7; 8 bases fit TRBD1. The junction had 17 bases not matched to a gene; V was cut back by 6 bases and J by 4 bases. The CDR3 has 17 residues. Germline CDR1 reads LNHDA; CDR2 reads SQIVND (reference sequence). CDR3 coding DNA: TGTGCCAGTAGCCACCGAGCCTCAGGGGGCGGATTATACGAGCAGTACTTC. Translation gives CASSHRASGGGLYEQYF.

This chain uses TRBV6-6 with TRBJ1-2; D possibly corresponds to TRBD1 (5 bases). The length of the CDR3 is 14 residues. The V end lost 7 bases, the J end lost 8 bases, and 20 bases lay between the germline ends. Germline lookup yields CDR1 MNHNY and CDR2 SVGAGI (reference sequence). The CDR3 DNA is TGTGCCAGCACTACCACGGGGGGAAAGTACGGCTACACCTTC. This sequence encodes CASTTTGGKYGYTF.

The chain recombines TRBV12-3 or TRBV12-4 with TRBJ1-3, with D perhaps matching TRBD1 (5 bases). V gave up 7 bases and J gave up 6 bases, with 13 bases separating them. The CDR3 loop spans 13 amino acids. CDR3 amino acids: CASTPRGINTIYF. CDR3 nucleotides: TGTGCCAGCACCCCAAGGGGTATAAACACCATATATTTT.

This clone was found once. This chain uses TRBV19 with TRBJ2-3, with 9 bases identical to TRBD1. Per germline, CDR1 LNHDA and CDR2 SQIVND (reference sequence). This CDR3 region has 16 residues. V was pared by 7 bases and J by 7 bases, with 15 bases of the junction left unmatched. The CDR3 sequence is CASTTPQGQGLNTQYF. In DNA, the CDR3 is TGTGCCAGTACCACCCCCCAGGGACAGGGTTTAAATACGCAGTATTTT.

The chain joins TRBV10-2 to TRBJ2-7; maybe TRBD2 (7 bases). Germline CDR1 WSHSY, CDR2 SAAADI. V lost 3 bases to trimming and J lost 13 bases, with 19 bases between them. This CDR3 region has 13 residues. The CDR3 coding sequence is TGCGCCAGCAGTGAAGGGAGGGGGGCCGGGCGATACTTC. This codes for CASSEGRGAGRYF.

This rearrangement joins TRBV5-5 to TRBJ2-3; 8 bases are a match to TRBD2. V gave up 7 bases and J gave up 6 bases; unmatched junction bases: 13. Germline V CDR1 and CDR2: SGHKS, YYEKEE (reference sequence). The CDR3 runs to 15 residues. The CDR3 region is CASGRNTGGPDTQYF. CDR3 in DNA: TGTGCCAGCGGACGTAATACGGGGGGGCCGGATACGCAGTATTTT.

The rearrangement joins TRBV29-1 to TRBJ1-2; D perhaps matches TRBD1 (5 bases). This CDR3 is built from 12 residues. Trimming removed 3 bases at V and 2 bases at J, with 7 bases between. The germline CDR1 and CDR2 sequences are SQVTM and ANQGSEA. In DNA, the CDR3 is TGCAGCGTTGAGACAGCCAACTATGGCTACACCTTC. It yields the protein CSVETANYGYTF.

This clone occurred a few times. The rearrangement links TRBV18 to TRBJ1-1; 9 nucleotides agree with TRBD1. J was trimmed by 3 bases and V by 6 bases; bases with no gene match: 8. The CDR3 totals 15 residues. Looked up from germline, CDR1 is KGHSH and CDR2 is LQKENI. The CDR3 nucleotides are TGTGCCAGCTCCCGGGACAGGGTGGGGCACACTGAAGCTTTCTTT. Translated: CASSRDRVGHTEAFF. Full variable domain (remainder filled in from reference TRBV18 and TRBJ1-1): NAGVMQNPRHLVRRRGQEARLRCSPMKGHSHVYWYRQLPEEGLKFMVYLQKENIIDESGMPKERFSAEFPKEGPSILRIQQVVRGDSAAYFCASSRDRVGHTEAFFGQGTRLTVV.

V gene TRBV18 combines with J gene TRBJ1-1; no reliable D call. CDR3 size: 11 residues. Between the trimmed V and J ends, which lost 4 bases and 10 bases, there was a span of 10 bases. Germline CDR1 reads KGHSH; CDR2 reads LQKENI. The CDR3 sequence: CASSLYSLAFF. In nucleotides, the CDR3 is TGTGCCAGCTCACTCTACAGTTTAGCTTTCTTT.

The rearrangement uses TRBV6-5 and TRBJ1-1; D is undetermined. Germline CDR1 MNHEY, CDR2 SVGAGI. V lost 0 bases and J 3 bases, leaving 11 bases between the germline ends. The CDR3 totals 15 residues. CDR3 sequence: CASSYSRETDTEAFF. As DNA, the CDR3 is TGTGCCAGCAGTTACTCGAGAGAAACGGACACTGAAGCTTTCTTT.

The chain's CDR3 is CASSGTGGNQPQHF. The CDR3 DNA is TGTGCCAGCAGTGGGACAGGGGGCAATCAGCCCCAGCATTTT. The V call is TRBV2, the J call TRBJ1-5, with 9 bases aligning to TRBD1. V lost 4 bases, J lost 2 bases, and 0 bases stayed unmatched. This CDR3 region has 14 residues. Germline V gene sequence: CDR1 SNHLY, CDR2 FYNNEI.

About this clone: The sample holds other DNA sequences that translate to the same CDR3. J is TRBJ2-6 and V is TRBV5-4; D uncertain. The germline V and J ends were trimmed by 0 bases and 4 bases, with 8 bases remaining between them. The CDR3 extends over 15 amino acids. CDR1 and CDR2 (germline): SGHNT, YYREEE (reference sequence). CDR3 region: CASSLGGAGANVLTF. As DNA, the CDR3 is TGTGCCAGCAGCTTGGGAGGTGCCGGGGCCAACGTCCTGACTTTC.

CDR3 in DNA: TGTGCCAGCAGCCCCTTAGGAGGCAATCAGCCCCAGCATTTT. This encodes CASSPLGGNQPQHF. V and J are TRBV3-1 (or the pseudogene TRBV3-2) and TRBJ1-5; the D is unclear. The CDR3 is made up of 14 amino acids. V lost 4 bases to trimming and J lost 2 bases, with 9 bases between them. In germline, CDR1 is LGHDT, CDR2 YNNKEL (reference sequence).